The rows below give T cell receptor beta chains drawn from one sample of a study of T cells in Graves' hyperthyroidism and ophthalmopathy. Using its own MiXCR run on the multiplex PCR reads, TCRdb lists one record per CDR3 protein. The sample records some 500,000 distinct CDR3 sequences, 13% to 15% being singletons. What was sequenced was blood. The receptors were gathered from a woman between 18 and 29 years old with Graves' hyperthyroidism. Both conserved end residues are part of each CDR3. The order of the fields is clone size, V gene, J gene, D gene, CDR3 protein, CDR3 DNA. The D gene is left open where the match is weak. A clone size is listed for some rows: how often the clone was seen (once, few, many), or a class if it is expanded.

abundance: few
v_gene: TRBV7-9
j_gene: TRBJ1-4
d_gene: TRBD1
CDR3aa: CASSSGTGVNEKLFF
CDR3nt: TGTGCCAGCAGCTCGGGGACAGGGGTTAATGAAAAACTGTTTTTT

abundance: many
v_gene: TRBV12-3/TRBV12-4
j_gene: TRBJ2-2
d_gene: .
CDR3aa: CASTRISGNTGELFF
CDR3nt: TGTGCCAGCACCCGGATTTCGGGTAACACCGGGGAGCTGTTTTTT

abundance: .
v_gene: TRBV19
j_gene: TRBJ1-2
d_gene: .
CDR3aa: CASSIKGGSNYGYTF
CDR3nt: TGTGCCAGTAGTATTAAGGGAGGGAGTAACTATGGCTACACCTTC

abundance: few
v_gene: TRBV20-1
j_gene: TRBJ2-5
d_gene: TRBD2
CDR3aa: CSAPPGGGPRETQYF
CDR3nt: TGCAGTGCTCCCCCGGGGGGAGGGCCGAGGGAGACCCAGTACTTC

abundance: few
v_gene: TRBV19
j_gene: TRBJ2-7
d_gene: .
CDR3aa: CASSRQAASYEQYF
CDR3nt: TGTGCCAGTAGTCGCCAGGCGGCCTCCTACGAGCAGTACTTC

abundance: many
v_gene: TRBV6-1
j_gene: TRBJ1-5
d_gene: .
CDR3aa: CASKAVNSNQPQHF
CDR3nt: TGTGCCAGCAAGGCGGTGAATAGCAATCAGCCCCAGCATTTT

abundance: .
v_gene: TRBV11-2
j_gene: TRBJ1-1
d_gene: .
CDR3aa: CASSLDRDNEAFF
CDR3nt: TGTGCCAGCAGCTTAGACCGAGATAATGAAGCTTTCTTT

abundance: .
v_gene: TRBV6-1
j_gene: TRBJ1-5
d_gene: .
CDR3aa: CASRIRAGGNQPQHF
CDR3nt: TGTGCCAGCAGAATAAGGGCCGGCGGCAATCAGCCCCAGCATTTT

abundance: few
v_gene: TRBV7-8
j_gene: TRBJ2-3
d_gene: TRBD2
CDR3aa: CASRLAGGPADTQYF
CDR3nt: TGTGCCAGCAGATTAGCGGGAGGGCCTGCAGATACGCAGTATTTT

abundance: .
v_gene: TRBV19
j_gene: TRBJ1-4
d_gene: .
CDR3aa: CASTSGGYEKLFF
CDR3nt: TGTGCCAGTACGAGCGGGGGGTATGAAAAACTGTTTTTT

abundance: .
v_gene: TRBV3-1
j_gene: TRBJ2-7
d_gene: TRBD2
CDR3aa: CASSLSPTSGVGPPYEQYF
CDR3nt: TGTGCCAGCAGCCTAAGCCCGACTAGCGGGGTCGGGCCACCCTACGAGCAGTACTTC

abundance: .
v_gene: TRBV11-2
j_gene: TRBJ2-7
d_gene: .
CDR3aa: CASSFGAGAYYEQYF
CDR3nt: TGTGCCAGCAGCTTCGGGGCGGGTGCATACTACGAGCAGTACTTC

abundance: many
v_gene: TRBV5-5
j_gene: TRBJ2-3
d_gene: .
CDR3aa: CASNPRGDTQYF
CDR3nt: TGTGCCAGCAACCCAAGGGGAGATACGCAGTATTTT

abundance: .
v_gene: TRBV19
j_gene: TRBJ2-6
d_gene: .
CDR3aa: CASSIGAGANVLTF
CDR3nt: TGTGCCAGTAGTATAGGGGCTGGGGCCAACGTCCTGACTTTC

abundance: .
v_gene: TRBV7-8
j_gene: TRBJ2-1
d_gene: TRBD2
CDR3aa: CASSSTGTSAPRGKFF
CDR3nt: TGTGCCAGCAGCTCCACCGGGACTAGCGCCCCCCGGGGTAAGTTCTTC

abundance: many
v_gene: TRBV20-1
j_gene: TRBJ1-1
d_gene: .
CDR3aa: CSARPTTGNTEAFF
CDR3nt: TGCAGTGCTAGACCGACGACAGGGAACACTGAAGCTTTCTTT

abundance: once
v_gene: TRBV30
j_gene: TRBJ2-4
d_gene: .
CDR3aa: CAWSRGPATLAKNIQYF
CDR3nt: TGTGCCTGGTCCCGAGGCCCCGCTACACTAGCCAAAAACATTCAGTACTTC

abundance: many
v_gene: TRBV11-2
j_gene: TRBJ2-5
d_gene: .
CDR3aa: CASSLEVSETQYF
CDR3nt: TGTGCCAGCAGCTTAGAGGTGTCGGAGACCCAGTACTTC

abundance: .
v_gene: TRBV19
j_gene: TRBJ1-1
d_gene: .
CDR3aa: CASTPPRETTGAFF
CDR3nt: TGTGCCAGTACCCCCCCCAGGGAGACCACTGGAGCTTTCTTT

abundance: many
v_gene: TRBV6-1
j_gene: TRBJ1-1
d_gene: .
CDR3aa: CASSWGGGGTEAFF
CDR3nt: TGTGCCAGCAGCTGGGGGGGGGGTGGCACTGAAGCTTTCTTT

abundance: many
v_gene: TRBV5-1
j_gene: TRBJ2-1
d_gene: .
CDR3aa: CASSFSDTLREQFF
CDR3nt: TGCGCCAGCAGCTTCTCGGACACCCTCCGTGAGCAGTTCTTC

abundance: many
v_gene: TRBV11-1
j_gene: TRBJ1-1
d_gene: .
CDR3aa: CASSLEAAMNTEAFF
CDR3nt: TGTGCCAGCAGCTTAGAGGCGGCAATGAACACTGAAGCTTTCTTT

abundance: many
v_gene: TRBV11-2
j_gene: TRBJ2-2
d_gene: .
CDR3aa: CASSLVVLGGELFF
CDR3nt: TGTGCCAGCAGCTTAGTCGTGTTGGGCGGGGAGCTGTTTTTT

abundance: few
v_gene: TRBV20-1
j_gene: TRBJ1-2
d_gene: .
CDR3aa: CSARDQGRDYGYTF
CDR3nt: TGCAGTGCTAGAGATCAGGGGAGGGACTATGGCTACACCTTC

abundance: many
v_gene: TRBV5-8
j_gene: TRBJ1-1
d_gene: .
CDR3aa: CASRSGGSSWGEAFF
CDR3nt: TGTGCCAGCAGGTCCGGGGGGTCCTCTTGGGGTGAAGCTTTCTTT

abundance: many
v_gene: TRBV5-1
j_gene: TRBJ1-6
d_gene: TRBD1
CDR3aa: CASSLDGTGDNSPLHF
CDR3nt: TGCGCCAGCAGCTTGGACGGGACAGGGGATAATTCACCCCTCCACTTT

abundance: once
v_gene: TRBV18
j_gene: TRBJ1-1
d_gene: .
CDR3aa: CASASEGVGEAFF
CDR3nt: TGTGCCAGCGCTTCGGAGGGGGTTGGTGAAGCTTTCTTT

abundance: .
v_gene: TRBV5-4
j_gene: TRBJ2-3
d_gene: .
CDR3aa: CASSLVEGSADTQYF
CDR3nt: TGTGCCAGCAGCTTGGTTGAGGGTTCCGCGGATACGCAGTATTTT

abundance: few
v_gene: TRBV7-2
j_gene: TRBJ2-1
d_gene: TRBD1
CDR3aa: CASSLSHRGYNEQFF
CDR3nt: TGTGCCAGCAGCTTATCCCACAGGGGATACAATGAGCAGTTCTTC

abundance: .
v_gene: TRBV19
j_gene: TRBJ1-6
d_gene: TRBD1
CDR3aa: CASSILDRGQGHNSPLHF
CDR3nt: TGTGCCAGTAGTATACTCGACAGGGGGCAGGGTCATAATTCACCCCTCCACTTT

abundance: few
v_gene: TRBV5-5
j_gene: TRBJ1-5
d_gene: .
CDR3aa: CASSRRGEENQPQHF
CDR3nt: TGTGCCAGCAGCCGCCGGGGTGAGGAAAATCAGCCCCAGCATTTT

abundance: many
v_gene: TRBV2
j_gene: TRBJ1-5
d_gene: .
CDR3aa: CASSERLAYRDNQPQHF
CDR3nt: TGTGCCAGCAGTGAAAGGCTAGCGTACAGGGACAATCAGCCCCAGCATTTT

abundance: few
v_gene: TRBV5-1
j_gene: TRBJ2-2
d_gene: .
CDR3aa: CASSLRQGLDTGELFF
CDR3nt: TGCGCCAGCAGCTTGAGGCAGGGACTGGACACCGGGGAGCTGTTTTTT

abundance: few
v_gene: TRBV27
j_gene: TRBJ1-4
d_gene: TRBD1
CDR3aa: CASSNRGNNEKLFF
CDR3nt: TGTGCCAGCAGCAACAGGGGAAATAATGAAAAACTGTTTTTT

abundance: many
v_gene: TRBV18
j_gene: TRBJ1-2
d_gene: .
CDR3aa: CASSPRQSTGFEGYTF
CDR3nt: TGTGCCAGCTCACCACGGCAGTCAACGGGCTTTGAAGGCTACACCTTC

abundance: many
v_gene: TRBV6-1
j_gene: TRBJ2-5
d_gene: TRBD1
CDR3aa: CASRDRLPQETQYF
CDR3nt: TGTGCCAGCCGGGACAGACTACCCCAAGAGACCCAGTACTTC

abundance: .
v_gene: TRBV10-2
j_gene: TRBJ2-1
d_gene: TRBD2
CDR3aa: CASRSGSGNHYNEQFF
CDR3nt: TGCGCCAGCAGGTCCGGTAGCGGGAATCACTACAATGAGCAGTTCTTC